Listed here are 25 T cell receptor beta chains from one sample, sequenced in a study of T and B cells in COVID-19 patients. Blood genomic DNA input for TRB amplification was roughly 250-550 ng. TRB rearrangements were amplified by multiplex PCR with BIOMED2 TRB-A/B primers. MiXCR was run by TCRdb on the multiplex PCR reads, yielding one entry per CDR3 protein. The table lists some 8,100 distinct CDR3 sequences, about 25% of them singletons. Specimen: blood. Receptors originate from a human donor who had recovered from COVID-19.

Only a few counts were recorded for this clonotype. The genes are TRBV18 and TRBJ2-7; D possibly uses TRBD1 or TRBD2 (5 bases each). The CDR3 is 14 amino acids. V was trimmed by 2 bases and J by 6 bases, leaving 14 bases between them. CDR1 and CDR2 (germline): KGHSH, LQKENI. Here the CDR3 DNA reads TGTGCCAGCTCACCAAGAGGGGTTCGGGGCGAGCAGTACTTC. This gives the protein CASSPRGVRGEQYF.

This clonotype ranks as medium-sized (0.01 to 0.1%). For the CDR3, the DNA is TGTGCCAGCAGTGAATCGATAGCGGGAGGGCCAGATACGCAGTATTTT. This sequence encodes CASSESIAGGPDTQYF. The chain recombines TRBV6-1 with TRBJ2-3; TRBD2 aligns across 11 bases. This CDR3 spans 16 amino acids. V shed 2 bases and J 4 bases; nucleotides not matched to a gene: 5. In germline, CDR1 is MNHNS, CDR2 SASEGT.

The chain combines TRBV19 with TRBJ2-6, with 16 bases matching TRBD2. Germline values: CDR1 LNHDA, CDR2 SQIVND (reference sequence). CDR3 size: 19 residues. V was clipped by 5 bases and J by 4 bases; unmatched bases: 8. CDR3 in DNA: TGTGCCAGTAGTTTATGGGGACTAGCGGGGGGGCCCGGGGCCAACGTCCTGACTTTC. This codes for CASSLWGLAGGPGANVLTF.

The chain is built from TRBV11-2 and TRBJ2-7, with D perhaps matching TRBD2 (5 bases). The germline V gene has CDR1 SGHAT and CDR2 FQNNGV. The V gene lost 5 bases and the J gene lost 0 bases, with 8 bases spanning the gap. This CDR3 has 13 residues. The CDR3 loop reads CASSLGISYEQYF. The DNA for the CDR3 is TGTGCCAGCAGCCTCGGGATCTCCTACGAGCAGTACTTC.

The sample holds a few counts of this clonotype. This chain's CDR3 is CASSPLGGSETQYF. The DNA of the CDR3 is TGTGCCAGCTCACCACTGGGAGGGAGCGAGACCCAGTACTTC. The chain links TRBV18 to TRBJ2-5, with TRBD2 identical over 7 bases. Germline trimming cut 1 base from V and 5 bases from J; bases unmatched to any gene: 4. The length of the CDR3 is 14 residues. Germline values: CDR1 KGHSH, CDR2 LQKENI.

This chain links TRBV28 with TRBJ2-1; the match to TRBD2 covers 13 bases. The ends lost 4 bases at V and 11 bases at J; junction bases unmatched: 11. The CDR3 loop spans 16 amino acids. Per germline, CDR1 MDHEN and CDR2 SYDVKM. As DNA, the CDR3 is TGTGCCAGCAGTTCTCAATTACTAGCGGGGGGGATTAAGCAGTTCTTC. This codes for CASSSQLLAGGIKQFF.

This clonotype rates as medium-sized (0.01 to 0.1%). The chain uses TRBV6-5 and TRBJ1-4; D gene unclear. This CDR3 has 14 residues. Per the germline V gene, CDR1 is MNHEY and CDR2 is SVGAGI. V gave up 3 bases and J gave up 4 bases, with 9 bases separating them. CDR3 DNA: TGTGCCAGCAGTTATGGACGGGTTAATGAAAAACTGTTTTTT. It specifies CASSYGRVNEKLFF.

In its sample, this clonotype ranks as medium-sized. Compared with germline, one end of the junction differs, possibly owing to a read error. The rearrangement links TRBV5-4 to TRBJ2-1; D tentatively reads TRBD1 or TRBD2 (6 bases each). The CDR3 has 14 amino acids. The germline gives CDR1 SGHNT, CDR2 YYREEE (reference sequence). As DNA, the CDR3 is TGTGCCAGCAGTTTGGGAGAGGGGGGCAATGAGCAGTTCTTC. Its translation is CASSLGEGGNEQFF.

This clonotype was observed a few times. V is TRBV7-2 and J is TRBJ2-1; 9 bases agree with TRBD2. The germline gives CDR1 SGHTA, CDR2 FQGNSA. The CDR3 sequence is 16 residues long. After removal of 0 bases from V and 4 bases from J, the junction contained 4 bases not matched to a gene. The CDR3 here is CASSLARAGGYNEQFF. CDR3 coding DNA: TGTGCCAGCAGCTTAGCCCGAGCGGGAGGTTACAATGAGCAGTTCTTC.

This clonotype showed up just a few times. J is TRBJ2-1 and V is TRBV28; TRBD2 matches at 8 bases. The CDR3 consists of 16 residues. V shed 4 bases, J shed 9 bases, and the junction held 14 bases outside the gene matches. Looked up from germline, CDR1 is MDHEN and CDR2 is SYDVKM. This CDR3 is CASSSPGSGGEVEQFF. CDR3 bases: TGTGCCAGCAGTTCCCCAGGGAGCGGGGGAGAAGTTGAGCAGTTCTTC.

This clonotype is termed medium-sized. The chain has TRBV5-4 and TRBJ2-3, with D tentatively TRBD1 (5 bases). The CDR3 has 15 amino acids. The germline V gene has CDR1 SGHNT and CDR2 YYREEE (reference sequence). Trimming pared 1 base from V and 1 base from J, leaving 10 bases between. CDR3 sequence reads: CASSLSGQGTDTQYF. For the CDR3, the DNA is TGTGCCAGCAGCTTGTCTGGACAAGGCACAGATACGCAGTATTTT. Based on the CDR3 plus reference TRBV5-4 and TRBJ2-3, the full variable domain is ETGVTQSPTHLIKTRGQQVTLRCSSQSGHNTVSWYQQALGQGPQFIFQYYREEENGRGNFPPRFSGLQFPNYSSELNVNALELDDSALYLCASSLSGQGTDTQYFGPGTRLTVL.

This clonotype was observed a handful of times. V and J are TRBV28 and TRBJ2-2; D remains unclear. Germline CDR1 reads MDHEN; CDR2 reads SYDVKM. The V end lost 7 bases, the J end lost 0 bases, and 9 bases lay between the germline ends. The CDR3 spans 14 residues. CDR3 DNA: TGTGCCAGCACCTTACCCTCGAACACCGGGGAGCTGTTTTTT. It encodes CASTLPSNTGELFF.

The CDR3 loop reads CSARDLVQETQYF. The CDR3 DNA follows: TGCAGTGCTAGAGATCTGGTCCAAGAGACCCAGTACTTC. The J gene is TRBJ2-5, the V gene TRBV20-1; D is ambiguous. V was clipped by 0 bases and J by 1 base, with 6 bases between them. The CDR3 loop spans 13 amino acids. From germline, CDR1 is DFQATT and CDR2 SNEGSKA (reference sequence).

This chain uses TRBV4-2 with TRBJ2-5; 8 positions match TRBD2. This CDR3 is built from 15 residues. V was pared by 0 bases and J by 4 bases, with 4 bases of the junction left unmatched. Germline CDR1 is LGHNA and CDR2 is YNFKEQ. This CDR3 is CASSQDRLAGETQYF. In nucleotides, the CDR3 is TGTGCCAGCAGCCAAGATCGGCTAGCGGGAGAGACCCAGTACTTC.

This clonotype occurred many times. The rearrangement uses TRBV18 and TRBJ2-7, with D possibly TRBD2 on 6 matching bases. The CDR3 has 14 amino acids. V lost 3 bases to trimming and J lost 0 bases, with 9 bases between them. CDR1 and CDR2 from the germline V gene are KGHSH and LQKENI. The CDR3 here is CASSPRRVSYEQYF. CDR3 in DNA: TGTGCCAGCTCACCGCGGAGGGTCTCCTACGAGCAGTACTTC.

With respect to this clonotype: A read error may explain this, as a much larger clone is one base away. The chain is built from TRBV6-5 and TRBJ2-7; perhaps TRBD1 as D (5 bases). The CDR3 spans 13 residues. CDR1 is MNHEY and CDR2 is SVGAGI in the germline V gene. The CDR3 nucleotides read TGTGCCAGCAGCCTACAGGTATCCTACGAGCTGTACTTC. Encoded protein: CASSLQVSYELYF.

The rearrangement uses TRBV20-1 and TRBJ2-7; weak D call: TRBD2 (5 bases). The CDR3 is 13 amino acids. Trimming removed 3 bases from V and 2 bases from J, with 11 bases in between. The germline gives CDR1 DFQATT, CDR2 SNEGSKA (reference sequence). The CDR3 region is CSASLALPYEQYF. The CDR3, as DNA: TGCAGTGCTAGTCTAGCCCTTCCCTACGAGCAGTACTTC.

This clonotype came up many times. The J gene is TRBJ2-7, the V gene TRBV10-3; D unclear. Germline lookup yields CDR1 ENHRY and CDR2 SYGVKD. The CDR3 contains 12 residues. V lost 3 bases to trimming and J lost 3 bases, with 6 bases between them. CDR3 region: CAISESGYEQYF. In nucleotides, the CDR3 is TGTGCCATCAGTGAAAGTGGCTACGAGCAGTACTTC.

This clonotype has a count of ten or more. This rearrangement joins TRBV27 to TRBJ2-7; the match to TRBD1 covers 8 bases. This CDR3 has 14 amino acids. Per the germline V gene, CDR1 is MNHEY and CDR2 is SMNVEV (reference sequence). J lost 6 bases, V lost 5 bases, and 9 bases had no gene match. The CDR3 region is CASSSESGGFEQYF. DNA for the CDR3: TGTGCCAGCAGTAGCGAATCAGGGGGCTTCGAGCAGTACTTC.

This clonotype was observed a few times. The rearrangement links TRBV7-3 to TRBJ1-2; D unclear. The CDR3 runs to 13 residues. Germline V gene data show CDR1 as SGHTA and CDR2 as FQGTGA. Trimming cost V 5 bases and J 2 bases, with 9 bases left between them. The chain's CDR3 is CASSPSPNYGYTF. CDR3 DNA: TGTGCCAGCAGCCCCTCCCCCAACTATGGCTACACCTTC.

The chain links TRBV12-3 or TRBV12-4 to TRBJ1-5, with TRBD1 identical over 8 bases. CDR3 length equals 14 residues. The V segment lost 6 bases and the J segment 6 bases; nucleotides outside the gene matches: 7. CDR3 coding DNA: TGTGCCAGCAGCGTGACAGGGGAGGGTCAGCCCCAGCATTTT. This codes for CASSVTGEGQPQHF.

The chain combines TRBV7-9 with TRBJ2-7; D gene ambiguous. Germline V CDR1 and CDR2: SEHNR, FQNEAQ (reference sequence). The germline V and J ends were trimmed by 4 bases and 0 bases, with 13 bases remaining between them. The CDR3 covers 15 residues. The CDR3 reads CASSSRTGRSYEQYF. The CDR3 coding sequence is TGTGCCAGCAGCTCCAGGACGGGCCGCTCCTACGAGCAGTACTTC. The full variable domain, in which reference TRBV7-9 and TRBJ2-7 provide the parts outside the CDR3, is DTGVSQNPRHKITKRGQNVTFRCDPISEHNRLYWYRQTLGQGPEFLTYFQNEAQLEKSRLLSDRFSAERPKGSFSTLEIQRTEQGDSAMYLCASSSRTGRSYEQYFGPGTRLTVT.

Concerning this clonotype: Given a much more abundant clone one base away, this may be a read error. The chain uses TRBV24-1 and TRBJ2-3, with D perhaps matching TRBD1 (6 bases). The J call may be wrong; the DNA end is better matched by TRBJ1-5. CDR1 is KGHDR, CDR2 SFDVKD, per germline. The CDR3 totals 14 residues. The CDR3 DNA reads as TGTGCCACCCGGAAGGGACATACCACAGATACGCAGCATTTT. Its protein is CATRKGHTTDTQHF.

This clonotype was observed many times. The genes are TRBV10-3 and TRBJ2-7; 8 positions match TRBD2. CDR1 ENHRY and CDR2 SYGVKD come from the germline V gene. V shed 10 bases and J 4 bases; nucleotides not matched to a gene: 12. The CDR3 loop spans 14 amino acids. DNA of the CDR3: TGTGCCACGGGCTTAGCGGGAACAACTTACGAGCAGTACTTC. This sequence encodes CATGLAGTTYEQYF.

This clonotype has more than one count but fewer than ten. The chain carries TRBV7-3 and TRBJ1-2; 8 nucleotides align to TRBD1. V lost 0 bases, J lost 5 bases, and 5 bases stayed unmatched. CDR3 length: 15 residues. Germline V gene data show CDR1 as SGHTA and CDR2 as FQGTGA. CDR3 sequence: CASSLTATGEYGYTF. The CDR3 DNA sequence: TGTGCCAGCAGCTTAACGGCGACAGGGGAGTATGGCTACACCTTC.